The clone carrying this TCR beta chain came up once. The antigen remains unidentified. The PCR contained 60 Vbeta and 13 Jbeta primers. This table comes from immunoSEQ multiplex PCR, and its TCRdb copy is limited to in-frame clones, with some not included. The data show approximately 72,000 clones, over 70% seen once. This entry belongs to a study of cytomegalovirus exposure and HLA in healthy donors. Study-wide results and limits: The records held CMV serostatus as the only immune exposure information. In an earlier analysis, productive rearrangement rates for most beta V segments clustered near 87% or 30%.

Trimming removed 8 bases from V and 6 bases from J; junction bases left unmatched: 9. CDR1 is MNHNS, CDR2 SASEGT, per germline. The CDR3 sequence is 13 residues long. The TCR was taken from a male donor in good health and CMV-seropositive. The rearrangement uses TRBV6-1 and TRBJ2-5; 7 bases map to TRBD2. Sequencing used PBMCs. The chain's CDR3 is CASGGRGEKTQYF. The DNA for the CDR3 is TGTGCCAGCGGGGGTCGGGGGGAAAAGACCCAGTACTTC.